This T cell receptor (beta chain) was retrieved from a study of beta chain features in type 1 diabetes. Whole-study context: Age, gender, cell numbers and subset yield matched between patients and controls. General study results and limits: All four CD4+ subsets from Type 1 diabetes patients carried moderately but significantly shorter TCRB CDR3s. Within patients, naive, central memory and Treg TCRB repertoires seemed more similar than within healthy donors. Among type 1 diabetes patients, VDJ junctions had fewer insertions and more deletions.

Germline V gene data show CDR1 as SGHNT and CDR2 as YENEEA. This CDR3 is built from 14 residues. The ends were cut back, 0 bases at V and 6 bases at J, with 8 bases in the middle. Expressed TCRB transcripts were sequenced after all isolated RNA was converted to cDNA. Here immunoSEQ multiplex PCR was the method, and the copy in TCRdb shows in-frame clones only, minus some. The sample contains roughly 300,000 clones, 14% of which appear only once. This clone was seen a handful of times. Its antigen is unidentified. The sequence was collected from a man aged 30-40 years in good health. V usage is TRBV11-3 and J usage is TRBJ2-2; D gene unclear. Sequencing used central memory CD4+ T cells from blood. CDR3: CASSLEGIAGELFF. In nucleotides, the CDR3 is TGTGCCAGCAGCTTAGAAGGGATAGCCGGGGAGCTGTTTTTT. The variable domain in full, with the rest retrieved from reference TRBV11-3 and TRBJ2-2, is EAGVVQSPRYKIIEKKQPVAFWCNPISGHNTLYWYLQNLGQGPELLIRYENEEAVDDSQLPKDRFSAERLKGVDSTLKIQPAELGDSAVYLCASSLEGIAGELFFGEGSRLTVL.